This paragraph reports one T cell receptor (beta chain). What it binds is unknown. This specimen belongs to a study of T-cell memory formation after mild COVID-19. Whole-study context: The TCR clusters were mostly specific to one donor.

General study results and limits: Second-wave clones that peaked on day 37 lacked confirmed SARS-CoV-2 specificity.

TCRdb fed the 5' RACE reads into MiXCR, producing one record per CDR3 protein. The sample shows 400,000 to 500,000 distinct CDR3 sequences, around 18% of them seen only once. The ends lost 7 bases at V and 7 bases at J; junction bases unmatched: 12. The CDR3 runs 15 residues. Germline-derived CDR1 and CDR2 are LNHDA and SQIVND (reference sequence). The chain joins TRBV19 to TRBJ2-1; 8 bases line up with TRBD2. Sequencing was carried out using PBMCs or a T cell subset sorted from them (not recorded which). The clonotype originates from an adult woman who had mild COVID-19 (a few samples of this study predate the infection). Cell type and time point are not known. CDR3 bases: TGTGCCAGTAACTCTCCGGGACTAGTTTTAAATGAGCAGTTCTTC. As protein: CASNSPGLVLNEQFF.